This TCR beta chain was retrieved from a study of T cells in women clearing cervical HPV infection. Study summary: Cases' blood sampling followed lesion detection by median approximately 150 days (90 to 200). HLA type could not be excluded as a confounder.

Germline values: CDR1 SGHTA, CDR2 FQGNSA. Trimming cost V 4 bases and J 0 bases, with 9 bases left between them. The CDR3 is made up of 14 amino acids. Points on this clone: Its cognate antigen is unknown. The CDR3 end falls 3 residues outside the read, so it is completed with the germline J gene.

The method was immunoSEQ multiplex PCR; TCRdb's version includes in-frame clones alone and lacks a portion of them. This listing includes tens of thousands of clones. Findings of the study overall: TRBV6-7 relative abundance averaged around 0.11% in cases and 0.15% to 0.2% in controls.

This sequence originates from a woman aged 18 to 69 with a cervical HPV16 infection that either progressed to CIN3+ or cleared (not recorded which). The sample consisted of blood buffy coat. This chain uses TRBV7-2 with TRBJ1-1; D gene ambiguous. Here the CDR3 reads CASSSNKMNTEAFF. The CDR3 DNA, read in part, is TGTGCCAGCAGCTCGAACAAGATGAACACTGAA.